These 10 T cell receptor beta chains were all obtained from the same sample, sequenced in a study of OX40 agonist ivuxolimab in advanced cancers. Measured with immunoSEQ multiplex PCR; TCRdb has only the in-frame clones, and not every one. The repertoire has roughly 30,000 clones, over 90% of them found once; the top ten carry approximately 26%. The sequences come from CD4+ or CD8+ T cells sorted from blood, collected in a trial of the OX40 agonist ivuxolimab. These receptors were collected from an adult with an advanced solid tumor such as melanoma, head and neck, liver or kidney cancer.

V gene TRBV28 combines with J gene TRBJ1-2, with 8 bases lining up with TRBD1. The CDR3 is made up of 14 amino acids. J was trimmed by 7 bases and V by 5 bases; bases with no gene match: 9. Per the germline V gene, CDR1 is MDHEN and CDR2 is SYDVKM. Written as DNA, the CDR3 is TGTGCCAGCAGTAGACAGGGGCCCCTACCTGGCTACACCTTC. Translation: CASSRQGPLPGYTF.

This clone has only one observation. This chain joins TRBV7-2 and TRBJ1-1; no firm D call. Trimming shortened V by 2 bases and J by 1 base, and 8 bases separated the two germline ends. Germline lookup yields CDR1 SGHTA and CDR2 FQGNSA. This CDR3 region has 14 residues. DNA for the CDR3: TGTGCCAGCAGCTTATCACGGGGGAACACTGAAGCTTTCTTT. This encodes CASSLSRGNTEAFF.

This clone occurred a few times. CDR3 region: CASSYKGQLYGYTF. CDR3 in DNA: TGTGCCAGCAGTTACAAGGGACAGCTATATGGCTACACCTTC. This sequence joins TRBV6-5 and TRBJ1-2, with 7 bases identical to TRBD1. Unmatched junction bases numbered 5, after V lost 2 bases and J lost 5 bases. From germline, CDR1 is MNHEY and CDR2 SVGAGI. The CDR3 consists of 14 residues.

This clone was found once. J is TRBJ1-2 and V is TRBV5-5; 7 positions agree with TRBD1. This CDR3 has 14 residues. CDR1 SGHKS and CDR2 YYEKEE come from the germline V gene (reference sequence). The V gene end was trimmed by 3 bases and the J gene end by 3 bases; junction bases not matched to a gene: 5. CDR3 protein: CASSWDSYDYGYTF. CDR3 in DNA: TGTGCCAGCAGCTGGGACAGCTACGACTATGGCTACACCTTC.

The chain is built from TRBV19 and TRBJ1-3; D is unresolved. The CDR3 length is 15 residues. With 3 bases removed from V and 2 bases from J, the gap between germline ends came to 11 bases. Germline assignment: CDR1 LNHDA and CDR2 SQIVND (reference sequence). The CDR3, as DNA: TGTGCCAGTAGTATGATGGGGAATCCTGGAAACACCATATATTTT. Translation gives CASSMMGNPGNTIYF.

This clone was detected once. In nucleotides, the CDR3 is TGTGCCAGCAGTATCAACAGGGGGCCTAATCAGCCCCAGCATTTT. As protein: CASSINRGPNQPQHF. V and J are TRBV28 and TRBJ1-5, with 9 positions matching TRBD1. The V and J ends lost 5 bases and 4 bases, in that order; junction bases with no gene match: 6. Germline V gene sequence: CDR1 MDHEN, CDR2 SYDVKM. CDR3 length equals 15 residues.

This clone was seen only once. The rearrangement uses TRBV7-9 and TRBJ1-4; 7 nucleotides agree with TRBD1. This CDR3 is 12 amino acids long. Germline V CDR1 and CDR2: SEHNR, FQNEAQ (reference sequence). V lost 7 bases to trimming and J lost 14 bases; unmatched junction nucleotides: 10. For the CDR3, the DNA is TGTGCCAGCACCCTAGACAGGGCCGGGCTGTTTTTT. Amino acids: CASTLDRAGLFF.

The chain recombines TRBV18 with TRBJ2-6; D gene ambiguous. The germline V and J ends were trimmed by 3 bases and 4 bases, with 7 bases remaining between them. The CDR3 runs 14 residues. The germline V gene encodes CDR1 KGHSH and CDR2 LQKENI. This CDR3 reads CASSPIGGANVLTF. The CDR3 DNA sequence: TGTGCCAGCTCACCCATCGGCGGGGCCAACGTCCTGACTTTC.

The CDR3 loop is CASSWTSGGQETQYF. In DNA, the CDR3 is TGCGCCAGCAGCTGGACTAGCGGGGGGCAAGAGACCCAGTACTTC. The J gene is TRBJ2-5, the V gene TRBV5-1, with TRBD2 matching over 14 bases. CDR3 size: 15 residues. Germline V gene lookup returns CDR1 SGHRS and CDR2 YFSETQ. V was clipped by 3 bases and J by 2 bases; unmatched bases: 0.

The chain recombines TRBV7-6 with TRBJ2-3, with 9 bases fitting TRBD2. Germline trimming cut 5 bases from V and 3 bases from J; bases unmatched to any gene: 12. This CDR3 spans 17 amino acids. Germline V gives CDR1 SGHVS, CDR2 FNYEAQ. The CDR3 coding sequence is TGTGCCAGCAGCGGCGGCGGGGGGGCCTTGCCGACAGATACGCAGTATTTT. This codes for CASSGGGGALPTDTQYF.